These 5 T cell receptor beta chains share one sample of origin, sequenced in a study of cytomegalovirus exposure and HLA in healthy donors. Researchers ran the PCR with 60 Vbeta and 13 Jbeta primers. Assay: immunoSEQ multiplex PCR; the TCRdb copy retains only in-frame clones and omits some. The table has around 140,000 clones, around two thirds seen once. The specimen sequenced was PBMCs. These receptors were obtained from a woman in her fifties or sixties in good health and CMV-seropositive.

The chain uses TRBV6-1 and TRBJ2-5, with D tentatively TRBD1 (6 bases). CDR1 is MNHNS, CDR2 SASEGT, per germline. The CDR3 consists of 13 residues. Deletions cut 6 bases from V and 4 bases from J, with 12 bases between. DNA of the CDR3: TGTGCCAGCAGCTCAACAGGGTTAGAGACCCAGTACTTC. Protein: CASSSTGLETQYF.

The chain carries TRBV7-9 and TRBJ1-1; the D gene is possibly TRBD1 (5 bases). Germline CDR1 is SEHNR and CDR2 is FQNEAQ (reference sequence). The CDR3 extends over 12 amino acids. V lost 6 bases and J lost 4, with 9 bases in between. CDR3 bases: TGTGCCAGCAGTTGGGGGGGCACTGAAGCTTTCTTT. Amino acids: CASSWGGTEAFF.

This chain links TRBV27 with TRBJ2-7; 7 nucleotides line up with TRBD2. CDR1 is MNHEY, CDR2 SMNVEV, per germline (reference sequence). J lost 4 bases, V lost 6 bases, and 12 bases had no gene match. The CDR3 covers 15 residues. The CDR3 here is CASRGGPAGVYEQYF. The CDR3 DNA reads TGTGCCAGCAGGGGAGGGCCGGCAGGCGTATACGAGCAGTACTTC.

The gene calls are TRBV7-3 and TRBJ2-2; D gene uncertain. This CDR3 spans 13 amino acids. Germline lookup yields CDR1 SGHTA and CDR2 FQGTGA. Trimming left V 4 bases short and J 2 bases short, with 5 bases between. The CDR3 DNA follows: TGTGCCAGCAGCTCTTCTAACACCGGGGAGCTGTTTTTT. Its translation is CASSSSNTGELFF.

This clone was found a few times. CDR3 sequence: CASSDTGYEQYF. The CDR3, as DNA: TGTGCCAGCAGTGACACTGGCTACGAGCAGTACTTC. The rearrangement uses TRBV5-6 and TRBJ2-7; unclear D gene. From germline, CDR1 is SGHDT and CDR2 YYEEEE. The length of the CDR3 is 12 residues. V was pared by 5 bases and J by 3 bases, with 9 bases between.